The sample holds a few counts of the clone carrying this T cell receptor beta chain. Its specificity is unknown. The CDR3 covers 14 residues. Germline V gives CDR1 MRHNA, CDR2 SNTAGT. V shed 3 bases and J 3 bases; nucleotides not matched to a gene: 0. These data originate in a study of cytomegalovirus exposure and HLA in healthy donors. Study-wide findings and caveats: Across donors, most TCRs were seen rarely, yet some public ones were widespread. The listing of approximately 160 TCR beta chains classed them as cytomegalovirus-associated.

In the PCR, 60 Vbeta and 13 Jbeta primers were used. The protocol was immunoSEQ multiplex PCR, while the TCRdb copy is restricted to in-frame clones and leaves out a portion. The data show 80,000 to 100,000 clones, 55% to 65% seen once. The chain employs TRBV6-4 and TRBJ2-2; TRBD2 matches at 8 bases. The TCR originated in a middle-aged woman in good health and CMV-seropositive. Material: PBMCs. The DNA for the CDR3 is TGTGCCAGCAGTGAAGCGGGAGACACCGGGGAGCTGTTTTTT. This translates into CASSEAGDTGELFF.